The 19 T cell receptor beta chains below were found in one sample sequenced in a study of cytomegalovirus exposure and HLA in healthy donors. This PCR relied on a set of 60 Vbeta primers and 13 Jbeta primers. TCRdb's copy holds only in-frame clones and misses some; the assay was immunoSEQ multiplex PCR. The data contain 100,000 or so clones, 60% to 85% of them singletons. Material: PBMCs. These receptors were taken from a female donor in good health and CMV-seropositive.

CDR3 residues: CASISPLSSYEQYF. CDR3 nucleotide sequence: TGTGCCAGCATAAGCCCCCTGAGCTCCTACGAGCAGTACTTC. The chain recombines TRBV28 with TRBJ2-7; unclear D gene. CDR1 is MDHEN and CDR2 is SYDVKM in the germline V gene. The length of the CDR3 is 14 residues. V lost 7 bases and J 0 bases, leaving 13 bases between the germline ends.

This clone was seen just once. This chain uses TRBV28 with TRBJ2-7; perhaps TRBD1 as D (5 bases). Per the germline V gene, CDR1 is MDHEN and CDR2 is SYDVKM. Trimming pared 1 base from V and 9 bases from J, leaving 10 bases between. The CDR3 spans 12 residues. In DNA, the CDR3 is TGTGCCAGCAGTTTATCCCAGGGTGCGCAGTACTTC. Translation: CASSLSQGAQYF. Full variable domain (outside the CDR3, taken from reference TRBV28 and TRBJ2-7): DVKVTQSSRYLVKRTGEKVFLECVQDMDHENMFWYRQDPGLGLRLIYFSYDVKMKEKGDIPEGYSVSREKKERFSLILESASTNQTSMYLCASSLSQGAQYFGPGTRLTVT.

The rearrangement joins TRBV4-2 to TRBJ2-1; 8 bases agree with TRBD2. This CDR3 is 16 amino acids long. V shed 3 bases and J 3 bases; nucleotides not matched to a gene: 7. Germline V lookup: CDR1 LGHNA, CDR2 YNFKEQ. This chain's CDR3 is CASSQILREDYNEQFF. The CDR3 coding sequence is TGTGCCAGCAGCCAGATCTTGCGGGAGGACTACAATGAGCAGTTCTTC.

The chain combines TRBV18 with TRBJ2-7; 8 positions agree with TRBD1. Germline-derived CDR1 and CDR2 are KGHSH and LQKENI. After removal of 5 bases from V and 4 bases from J, the junction contained 4 bases not matched to a gene. This CDR3 is 13 amino acids long. The CDR3 DNA sequence: TGTGCCAGCTCAGGACAGGGACTTTACGAGCAGTACTTC. It specifies CASSGQGLYEQYF.

The J gene is TRBJ1-3, the V gene TRBV9, with 8 bases aligning to TRBD1. The CDR3 runs to 14 residues. With 1 base clipped from V and 12 bases from J, the junction kept 9 bases outside the gene matches. Germline CDR1 reads SGDLS; CDR2 reads YYNGEE. CDR3 bases: TGTGCCAGCAGCGTACGAGGGCAGGGGGCAATCATATATTTT. Protein sequence: CASSVRGQGAIIYF.

The DNA of the CDR3 is TGCAGCGTAGATGGGACAGGCTCTGGCTACACCTTC. This sequence encodes CSVDGTGSGYTF. The V call is TRBV29-1, the J call TRBJ1-2; 8 bases fit TRBD1. Per germline, CDR1 SQVTM and CDR2 ANQGSEA. CDR3 length: 12 residues. V gave up 6 bases and J gave up 7 bases; unmatched junction bases: 7.

The table lists this clone with a few counts. The rearrangement links TRBV19 to TRBJ2-3; a weak D match, TRBD1 (6 bases). Germline CDR1 reads LNHDA; CDR2 reads SQIVND (reference sequence). The V end lost 10 bases, the J end lost 4 bases, and 18 bases lay between the germline ends. There are 14 residues in the CDR3. The CDR3, as DNA: TGTGCCACCTCGGGACAAGTAAGTCCAGATACGCAGTATTTT. Its translation: CATSGQVSPDTQYF.

The rearrangement links TRBV19 to TRBJ1-2; D perhaps matches TRBD1 (6 bases). Germline V gives CDR1 LNHDA, CDR2 SQIVND (reference sequence). This CDR3 comprises 16 residues. V was cut by 5 bases and J by 2 bases, with 18 bases left in between. As DNA, the CDR3 is TGTGCCAGTAGTGGAAAAATAGGACAGAGAAACTATGGCTACACCTTC. The encoded protein is CASSGKIGQRNYGYTF.

As to this clone: The sample carries other DNA sequences with the same CDR3. The chain has TRBV19 and TRBJ1-5; TRBD1 might be the D (5 bases). CDR3 size: 12 residues. CDR1 and CDR2 (germline): LNHDA, SQIVND (reference sequence). The V gene lost 2 bases and the J gene lost 6 bases, with 5 bases spanning the gap. The chain's CDR3 is CASSIRGQPQHF. The CDR3, as DNA: TGTGCCAGTAGTATAAGGGGTCAGCCCCAGCATTTT. The complete variable domain, with remaining parts taken from reference TRBV19 and TRBJ1-5, reads DGGITQSPKYLFRKEGQNVTLSCEQNLNHDAMYWYRQDPGQGLRLIYYSQIVNDFQKGDIAEGYSVSREKKESFPLTVTSAQKNPTAFYLCASSIRGQPQHFGDGTRLSIL.

This clone was found once. V usage is TRBV6-5 and J usage is TRBJ1-2; D possibly corresponds to TRBD1 (5 bases). The length of the CDR3 is 14 residues. Deletions cut 0 bases from V and 8 bases from J, with 13 bases between. Germline V lookup: CDR1 MNHEY, CDR2 SVGAGI. CDR3 bases: TGTGCCAGCAGTTACTCCCAGGCTAGGGGCGGCTACACCTTC. It yields the protein CASSYSQARGGYTF.

The chain employs TRBV2 and TRBJ1-5; D gene unclear. Looked up from germline, CDR1 is SNHLY and CDR2 is FYNNEI. The V end lost 6 bases, the J end lost 3 bases, and 9 bases lay between the germline ends. The CDR3 loop spans 13 amino acids. This CDR3 is CASSSYINQPQHF. The DNA of the CDR3 is TGTGCCAGCAGCTCCTATATCAATCAGCCCCAGCATTTT. The variable domain in full, completed from reference TRBV2 and TRBJ1-5, reads EPEVTQTPSHQVTQMGQEVILRCVPISNHLYFYWYRQILGQKVEFLVSFYNNEISEKSEIFDDQFSVERPDGSNFTLKIRSTKLEDSAMYFCASSSYINQPQHFGDGTRLSIL.

V and J are TRBV4-1 and TRBJ2-1; 10 positions agree with TRBD2. Germline loops: CDR1 MGHRA, CDR2 YSYEKL. Unmatched junction bases numbered 11, after V lost 4 bases and J lost 8 bases. The CDR3 runs 16 residues. CDR3 loop: CASSLDQRGGFDEQFF. The DNA of the CDR3 is TGCGCCAGCAGCCTTGATCAGCGGGGGGGCTTCGATGAGCAGTTCTTC.

CDR3 coding DNA: TGCGCCAGCAGCCAAGAGGGTTGGGACAGGGTCTTCAAGTACTTC. Its protein is CASSQEGWDRVFKYF. The chain carries TRBV4-1 and TRBJ2-5; 9 positions agree with TRBD1. V was clipped by 0 bases and J by 12 bases; unmatched bases: 11. Germline V CDR1 and CDR2: MGHRA, YSYEKL. The CDR3 length is 15 residues.

Only a few counts were recorded for this clone. The chain uses TRBV6-1 and TRBJ2-4, with D perhaps matching TRBD1 (5 bases). Trimming cost V 4 bases and J 7 bases, with 11 bases left between them. This CDR3 region has 13 residues. Per the germline V gene, CDR1 is MNHNS and CDR2 is SASEGT. The CDR3 spells CASSGVGANIQYF. For the CDR3, the DNA is TGTGCCAGCAGTGGGGTAGGGGCCAACATTCAGTACTTC.

The DNA of the CDR3 is TGTGCCAGCACTAAACTCCGGGACTCCAACTACGAGCAGTACTTC. Translation: CASTKLRDSNYEQYF. The rearrangement joins TRBV6-1 to TRBJ2-7, with a weak D call TRBD2 (6 bases). V lost 7 bases, J lost 3 bases, and 19 bases lay in between. The V gene's germline CDR1 is MNHNS and CDR2 SASEGT. The CDR3 spans 15 residues.

The genes are TRBV5-1 and TRBJ2-7, with D perhaps matching TRBD2 (5 bases). Germline CDR1 reads SGHRS; CDR2 reads YFSETQ. This CDR3 spans 12 amino acids. The germline V and J ends were trimmed by 3 bases and 8 bases, with 12 bases remaining between them. The CDR3 reads CASSYSEGKQYF. The DNA for the CDR3 is TGCGCCAGCAGCTATTCTGAGGGAAAGCAGTACTTC.

The J gene is TRBJ1-4, the V gene TRBV28, with a possible D match to TRBD1 (5 bases). The CDR3 is made up of 16 amino acids. Germline CDR1 and CDR2: MDHEN and SYDVKM. V was clipped by 7 bases and J by 1 base, with 16 bases between them. The DNA for the CDR3 is TGTGCCAGCATCCCGGGAGGGGCCCTAACTAATGAAAAACTGTTTTTT. It translates to CASIPGGALTNEKLFF.

This clone showed up just a few times. CDR3 loop: CASSLGGFTSEQYF. DNA for the CDR3: TGTGCCAGCAGTCTAGGGGGTTTTACGAGCGAGCAGTACTTC. This sequence joins TRBV27 and TRBJ2-7; TRBD1 is a possible D gene (6 bases). Per the germline V gene, CDR1 is MNHEY and CDR2 is SMNVEV (reference sequence). V was pared by 5 bases and J by 6 bases, with 17 bases between. The CDR3 has 14 residues.

This clone came up a few times. The V gene is TRBV28, the J gene TRBJ2-4, with D possibly TRBD2 on 5 matching bases. Germline-derived CDR1 and CDR2 are MDHEN and SYDVKM. The CDR3 consists of 14 residues. V was pared by 3 bases and J by 2 bases, with 8 bases between. The CDR3: CASSLEVPKNIQYF. In nucleotides, the CDR3 is TGTGCCAGCAGTTTGGAGGTACCCAAAAACATTCAGTACTTC.